Each of the 12 T cell receptor beta chains below was sequenced from the same sample in a study of cytomegalovirus exposure and HLA in healthy donors. Researchers ran the PCR with 60 Vbeta and 13 Jbeta primers. Profiled with immunoSEQ multiplex PCR; TCRdb holds only in-frame clones, not every one. This sample has some 190,000 clones, with around four fifths found just once. The sequenced sample was PBMCs. The receptor source for this set is a woman under 40 in good health and CMV-seronegative.

The CDR3 nucleotides read TGTGCCAGCAGCCGCTACCTAACTGAAGCTTTCTTT. It codes for CASSRYLTEAFF. This chain connects TRBV7-6 to TRBJ1-1; no firm D call. The V end lost 5 bases, the J end lost 5 bases, and 9 bases lay between the germline ends. Germline V gene lookup returns CDR1 SGHVS and CDR2 FNYEAQ. CDR3 length equals 12 residues.

This sequence joins TRBV5-7 and TRBJ2-1; TRBD1 is a possible D gene (5 bases). TRBV5-7 is placed among ORFs of uncertain function. This CDR3 is built from 15 residues. V lost 1 base, J lost 14 bases, and 22 bases lay in between. The CDR3 region is CASSLCRELTQWEFF. CDR3 nucleotide sequence: TGTGCCAGCAGCTTGTGCAGGGAACTTACCCAATGGGAGTTCTTC.

The rearrangement links TRBV7-9 to TRBJ1-2, with D uncertain. This CDR3 has 15 residues. Germline CDR1 SEHNR, CDR2 FQNEAQ (reference sequence). Trimming pared 4 bases from V and 0 bases from J, leaving 12 bases between. CDR3 bases: TGTGCCAGCAGCTCCCATCCGCAGTCTAACTATGGCTACACCTTC. As protein: CASSSHPQSNYGYTF.

This sequence joins TRBV30 and TRBJ2-5, with 7 bases lining up with TRBD2. Germline V gene data show CDR1 as GTSNPN and CDR2 as SVGIG (reference sequence). The ends lost 1 base at V and 5 bases at J; junction bases unmatched: 7. This CDR3 spans 14 amino acids. CDR3: CAWSGGGTMETQYF. The CDR3 coding sequence is TGTGCCTGGAGTGGTGGTGGGACTATGGAGACCCAGTACTTC. Full variable domain (outside the CDR3, taken from reference TRBV30 and TRBJ2-5): SQTIHQWPATLVQPVGSPLSLECTVEGTSNPNLYWYRQAAGRGLQLLFYSVGIGQISSEVPQNLSASRPQDRQFILSSKKLLLSDSGFYLCAWSGGGTMETQYFGPGTRLLVL.

This clone was detected only a few times. This chain connects TRBV4-2 to TRBJ2-1; tentative D call: TRBD1 (6 bases). The CDR3 contains 16 residues. CDR1 and CDR2 from the germline V gene are LGHNA and YNFKEQ. Between the trimmed V and J ends, which lost 1 base and 2 bases, there was a span of 12 bases. CDR3 residues: CASSQAGDTPYNEQFF. For the CDR3, the DNA is TGTGCCAGCAGCCAAGCCGGGGACACCCCCTACAATGAGCAGTTCTTC.

The V and J genes are TRBV7-9 and TRBJ2-5; TRBD1 matches 8 bases. V lost 8 bases to trimming and J lost 5 bases; unmatched junction nucleotides: 16. The CDR3 is 16 amino acids. Germline lookup yields CDR1 SEHNR and CDR2 FQNEAQ (reference sequence). The CDR3 coding sequence is TGTGCCAGCGGTGGGGGCAGGGGGCAGGTCGAGGAGACCCAGTACTTC. The encoded protein is CASGGGRGQVEETQYF.

The V call is TRBV19, the J call TRBJ1-1; D is perhaps TRBD1 (5 bases). Germline V lookup: CDR1 LNHDA, CDR2 SQIVND (reference sequence). The length of the CDR3 is 14 residues. V lost 8 bases and J 1 base, leaving 14 bases between the germline ends. Here the CDR3 DNA reads TGTGCCAGTCGCAGGGATTTCTGGAACACTGAAGCTTTCTTT. Its protein is CASRRDFWNTEAFF. The full variable domain, completed using reference TRBV19 and TRBJ1-1, is DGGITQSPKYLFRKEGQNVTLSCEQNLNHDAMYWYRQDPGQGLRLIYYSQIVNDFQKGDIAEGYSVSREKKESFPLTVTSAQKNPTAFYLCASRRDFWNTEAFFGQGTRLTVV.

This clone occurred a few times. The V gene is TRBV7-2, the J gene TRBJ2-3, with a weak D call TRBD1 (5 bases). Germline CDR1 is SGHTA and CDR2 is FQGNSA. Between the trimmed V and J ends, which lost 4 bases and 4 bases, there was a span of 12 bases. This CDR3 has 14 residues. This CDR3 is CASSWARVADTQYF. CDR3 bases: TGTGCCAGCAGCTGGGCCAGGGTCGCAGATACGCAGTATTTT.

This clone has only a few counts. The CDR3, as DNA: TGCGCCAGCAGCGGAGGATTGGTGAACACTGAAGCTTTCTTT. Translating gives CASSGGLVNTEAFF. The rearrangement uses TRBV5-1 and TRBJ1-1; D call uncertain. Germline values: CDR1 SGHRS, CDR2 YFSETQ. The CDR3 is made up of 14 amino acids. V was trimmed by 4 bases and J by 0 bases, leaving 10 bases between them.

The chain employs TRBV4-3 and TRBJ1-2; 9 bases agree with TRBD1. The trim removed 7 bases at V and 6 bases at J, leaving 9 bases unmatched. Per the germline V gene, CDR1 is LGHNA and CDR2 is YSLEER. CDR3 size: 14 residues. The CDR3: CASTTTGGADGYTF. CDR3 coding DNA: TGCGCCAGCACCACTACAGGGGGCGCGGATGGCTACACCTTC.

The chain couples TRBV7-2 to TRBJ1-3, with 9 bases aligning to TRBD1. The CDR3 spans 14 residues. V was pared by 5 bases and J by 10 bases, with 9 bases of the junction left unmatched. Germline V gene data show CDR1 as SGHTA and CDR2 as FQGNSA. CDR3 in amino acids: CASSPMGGQGTIYF. CDR3 nucleotides: TGTGCCAGCAGCCCGATGGGGGGACAGGGTACCATATATTTT.

The chain has TRBV9 and TRBJ2-3; 11 bases are shared with TRBD2. Germline V gene sequence: CDR1 SGDLS, CDR2 YYNGEE. V shed 2 bases and J 7 bases; nucleotides not matched to a gene: 6. The CDR3 spans 15 residues. The CDR3 spells CASSVSLAGGNTQYF. CDR3 DNA sequence: TGTGCCAGCAGCGTTAGCCTAGCGGGGGGTAATACGCAGTATTTT.